This is a list of T cell receptor beta chains from one sample in a study of blood T cell repertoires in COVID-19. Profiling relied on immunoSEQ multiplex PCR, and the TCRdb table lists in-frame clones only, not all of them. The profile shows about 170,000 clones, around nine tenths of them singletons. The sequenced sample consisted of peripheral blood. The receptors shown here come from a woman over 75 with COVID-19, enrolled during active disease. Both conserved end residues are part of each CDR3. A D gene is named only where the DNA matches it firmly. The size entry is marked missing in some rows and otherwise reads once, few, many or a size class.

clone_size d_call j_call v_call cdr3_aa cdr3_nt
. . TRBJ1-5 TRBV2 CASQDWDLPNQPQHF TGTGCCAGTCAGGACTGGGACTTACCTAACCAGCCCCAGCATTTT
. TRBD2 TRBJ2-2 TRBV6-2/TRBV6-3 CASSYGSSGKSGELFF TGTGCCAGCAGTTACGGGAGTAGCGGGAAATCCGGGGAGCTGTTTTTT
. TRBD1 TRBJ1-1 TRBV7-9 CASSLGQGNTEAFF TGTGCCAGCAGCTTAGGACAGGGCAATACTGAAGCTTTCTTT
. . TRBJ1-1 TRBV24-1 CATSGTGYTEAFF TGTGCCACCAGTGGAACAGGGTATACTGAAGCTTTCTTT
. TRBD1 TRBJ1-2 TRBV7-3 CASSSGTGSGYTF TGTGCCAGCAGTTCCGGGACAGGGTCTGGCTACACCTTC
once . TRBJ1-5 TRBV3-1/TRBV3-2 CASSQGSHQPQHF TGTGCCAGCAGCCAAGGTAGTCATCAGCCCCAGCATTTT
. . TRBJ1-3 TRBV4-3 CASSQERAGGNTIYF TGCGCCAGCAGCCAAGAGAGGGCGGGAGGGAACACCATATATTTT
. TRBD1 TRBJ1-3 TRBV5-4 CASSRTGSGNTIYF TGTGCCAGCAGTCGGACAGGCTCTGGAAACACCATATATTTT
. TRBD1 TRBJ2-7 TRBV4-2 CAGYRGISYEQYF TGTGCCGGGTACAGGGGGATTTCCTACGAGCAGTACTTC
. . TRBJ2-3 TRBV10-3 CAISDIAGDTQYF TGTGCCATCAGTGATATAGCAGGGGATACGCAGTATTTT
. . TRBJ2-6 TRBV2 CASTRGSGANVLTF TGTGCCAGCACACGAGGATCTGGGGCCAACGTCCTGACTTTC
. TRBD1 TRBJ1-2 TRBV28 CASSTPGLRGYGYTF TGTGCCAGCAGTACCCCGGGACTCAGGGGGTATGGCTACACCTTC
. . TRBJ1-1 TRBV9 CASSPHRVVGTEAFF TGTGCCAGCAGCCCCCACAGGGTCGTCGGCACTGAAGCTTTCTTT
. . TRBJ2-7 TRBV9 CASSVGLGSGEQYF TGTGCCAGCAGCGTAGGGCTAGGGAGTGGCGAGCAGTACTTC
once . TRBJ1-2 TRBV7-8 CASSRTSSYGYTF TGTGCCAGCAGCCGGACTTCTTCCTATGGCTACACCTTC
. . TRBJ2-1 TRBV7-8 CASSPRGLLNEQFF TGTGCCAGCAGCCCTCGCGGACTTCTCAATGAGCAGTTCTTC
. TRBD2 TRBJ2-5 TRBV5-5 CASSLFFREGGETQYF TGTGCCAGCAGCTTGTTCTTCCGGGAGGGCGGGGAGACCCAGTACTTC
. TRBD2 TRBJ2-1 TRBV19 CASSMGAGRLAGGYNEQFF TGTGCCAGTAGTATGGGAGCGGGCCGACTAGCGGGAGGCTACAATGAGCAGTTCTTC
. TRBD1 TRBJ1-1 TRBV7-2 CASRSETGGTEAFF TGTGCCAGCAGATCGGAGACAGGGGGCACTGAAGCTTTCTTT
. . TRBJ2-7 TRBV14 CASSWQGPYEQYF TGTGCCAGCAGTTGGCAGGGTCCCTACGAGCAGTACTTC
. . TRBJ1-6 TRBV6-5 CASSSRFSSYNSPLHF TGTGCCAGCAGTTCCCGCTTTAGCTCCTATAATTCACCCCTCCACTTT
. . TRBJ1-6 TRBV7-3 CASSLMIGSPLHF TGTGCCAGCAGCTTAATGATCGGGTCACCCCTCCACTTT
. TRBD1 TRBJ1-1 TRBV27 CASSYGTGVNTEAFF TGTGCCAGCAGTTATGGGACAGGGGTGAACACTGAAGCTTTCTTT
. . TRBJ1-4 TRBV7-2 CASSLAGVNEKLFF TGTGCCAGCAGCTTAGCAGGGGTTAATGAAAAACTGTTTTTT
. . TRBJ2-7 TRBV3-1/TRBV3-2 CASSLTSQGGSQYF TGTGCCAGCAGCCTGACTAGCCAAGGGGGGTCCCAGTACTTC
. . TRBJ2-1 TRBV6-5 CASRGVTHEQFF TGTGCCAGCAGGGGCGTCACGCATGAGCAGTTCTTC
. . TRBJ1-2 TRBV6-4 CASRGADYGYTF TGTGCCAGCAGGGGGGCGGACTATGGCTACACCTTC
once . TRBJ1-6 TRBV6-6 CASSPRTIYNSPLHF TGTGCCAGCAGTCCACGAACAATATATAATTCACCCCTCCACTTT
. TRBD1 TRBJ1-4 TRBV6-6 CASRDTGGPNEKLFF TGTGCCAGCAGGGATACAGGGGGCCCTAATGAAAAACTGTTTTTT
once TRBD1 TRBJ1-2 TRBV7-8 CASSLVRTGDGYTF TGTGCCAGCAGCTTAGTTAGGACAGGTGACGGCTACACCTTC
. . TRBJ1-1 TRBV6-5 CASSSPGSEAFF TGTGCCAGCAGTTCCCCGGGGTCTGAAGCTTTCTTT
. TRBD1 TRBJ1-1 TRBV18 CASSPGQGEAFF TGTGCCAGCTCACCTGGACAGGGTGAAGCTTTCTTT
. TRBD2 TRBJ2-7 TRBV5-1 CASSFAIAGNAYEQYF TGCGCCAGCAGCTTTGCGATAGCGGGAAACGCCTACGAGCAGTACTTC
. . TRBJ1-2 TRBV4-2 CASSQDERAGGYTF TGTGCCAGCAGCCAAGATGAAAGGGCGGGCGGCTACACCTTC
. TRBD1 TRBJ2-2 TRBV2 CASSEALGQGANTGELFF TGTGCCAGCAGTGAAGCCCTAGGACAGGGGGCGAACACCGGGGAGCTGTTTTTT
. TRBD1 TRBJ2-7 TRBV3-1/TRBV3-2 CASSQLSGQGRVHEQYF TGTGCCAGCAGCCAACTAAGTGGACAGGGTCGCGTACACGAGCAGTACTTC
. TRBD2 TRBJ2-1 TRBV20-1 CSASSGLTDEQFF TGCAGTGCTAGTAGCGGGTTAACCGATGAGCAGTTCTTC
. . TRBJ2-2 TRBV5-1 CASSAVDTGELFF TGCGCCAGCAGCGCGGTAGACACCGGGGAGCTGTTTTTT
few . TRBJ1-4 TRBV12-3/TRBV12-4 CASGASNEKLFF TGTGCCAGCGGGGCGTCTAATGAAAAACTGTTTTTT
. . TRBJ2-3 TRBV2 CASSKEQGTSTDTQYF TGTGCCAGCAGTAAAGAACAGGGAACTAGCACAGATACGCAGTATTTT
. TRBD1 TRBJ1-1 TRBV7-8 CASSLAQGALRDLAEAFF TGTGCCAGCAGCTTGGCACAGGGGGCGCTACGGGATTTGGCTGAAGCTTTCTTT
. TRBD1 TRBJ2-7 TRBV11-2 CASSSTGQVHVEQYF TGTGCCAGCAGCTCCACCGGACAGGTCCATGTGGAGCAGTACTTC